A selection of T cell receptor beta chains follows, all from one sample in a study of long-term antiretroviral therapy in people with HIV. Measured with immunoSEQ multiplex PCR; TCRdb has only the in-frame clones, and not every one. The sample lists about 30,000 clones, 95% occurring once. Sequencing was performed on unsorted PBMCs, taken 5.3 years after starting antiretroviral therapy. These TCRs come from a man under 40 with HIV. CDR3s include the opening cysteine and the closing phenylalanine or tryptophan. D genes are given only for firm matches. Where a row states a size, it is once, few, many or the class of an expanded clone; other rows omit it.

j_call d_call clone_size v_call cdr3_aa cdr3_nt
TRBJ1-4 - - TRBV11-2 CASSLAPRANEKLFF TGTGCCAGCAGCCTCGCCCCGCGTGCTAATGAAAAACTGTTTTTT
TRBJ2-1 - - TRBV27 CASSLHNEQFF TGTGCCAGCAGTTTACACAATGAGCAGTTCTTC
TRBJ2-3 - - TRBV6-1 CASSESRDTQYF TGTGCCAGCAGTGAATCCCGAGATACGCAGTATTTT
TRBJ2-7 - - TRBV6-6 CASSYSGRGGEQYF TGTGCCAGCAGTTACTCCGGACGGGGAGGCGAGCAGTACTTC
TRBJ2-1 - few TRBV13 CASSFITQTYNEQFF TGTGCCAGCAGCTTTATTACTCAAACCTACAATGAGCAGTTCTTC
TRBJ2-7 - - TRBV29-1 CSVGDGEGEQYF TGCAGCGTTGGGGACGGAGAGGGCGAGCAGTACTTC
TRBJ2-1 TRBD1 - TRBV4-1 CASSQGTGGNEQFF TGCGCCAGCAGCCAAGGGACAGGGGGCAATGAGCAGTTCTTC
TRBJ2-1 TRBD2 - TRBV5-1 CASSLLAPNEQFF TGCGCCAGCAGCCTACTAGCGCCCAATGAGCAGTTCTTC
TRBJ1-4 - once TRBV18 CASSPPPRGNEKLFF TGTGCCAGCTCACCACCCCCCCGCGGTAATGAAAAACTGTTTTTT
TRBJ2-2 - few TRBV6-4 CASSDSGEGTGELFF TGTGCCAGCAGTGACTCGGGAGAAGGAACCGGGGAGCTGTTTTTT
TRBJ1-1 - - TRBV7-9 CASSLEGNLEAFF TGTGCCAGCAGCTTAGAGGGGAACCTCGAAGCTTTCTTT
TRBJ1-2 - - TRBV6-1 CASRYREINYGYTF TGTGCCAGCAGGTACAGGGAGATAAACTATGGCTACACCTTC
TRBJ1-2 - - TRBV4-2 CASSQERQGFDYGYTF TGTGCCAGCAGCCAAGAGCGGCAGGGGTTTGACTATGGCTACACCTTC
TRBJ1-6 TRBD1 - TRBV5-5 CASSSLGTANNSPLHF TGTGCCAGCAGCTCTCTTGGGACAGCTAATAATTCACCCCTCCACTTT
TRBJ2-5 - - TRBV9 CASSPKGGRADRTQYF TGTGCCAGCAGCCCAAAGGGTGGGCGGGCGGACCGGACCCAGTACTTC
TRBJ1-1 - - TRBV6-6 CASSYSVIGKRTEAFF TGTGCCAGCAGTTACTCAGTCATCGGGAAACGCACTGAAGCTTTCTTT
TRBJ1-2 TRBD1 - TRBV27 CASSNVVWDRVFYTF TGTGCCAGCAGTAATGTTGTGTGGGACAGGGTTTTCTACACCTTC
TRBJ2-7 - - TRBV14 CASSQGREQYF TGTGCCAGCAGCCAAGGGCGGGAGCAGTACTTC
TRBJ2-3 TRBD2 - TRBV4-2 CASSQVSLAGGPTDTQYF TGTGCCAGCAGCCAAGTTAGCCTAGCGGGGGGCCCCACAGATACGCAGTATTTT